This T cell receptor beta chain derives from a study of spatial heterogeneity in lung cancer. At the level of the study: PBMC collected at follow-up were sequenced when available, a median of roughly two years after resection. The library had UMIs, and each TCR and UMI pair averaged more than ten raw reads.

Points from the study as a whole: Follow-up blood showed ubiquitous expanded tumor TCRs less than blood at resection did.

All TCR cDNA molecules were individually tagged with a unique molecular identifier. TCRdb reanalysed the 5' RACE reads using MiXCR and keeps one entry per CDR3 protein. The data show around 41,000 distinct CDR3 sequences, approximately 22% seen once. Between the trimmed V and J ends, which lost 1 base and 4 bases, there was a span of 6 bases. Germline values: CDR1 DFQATT, CDR2 SNEGSKA (reference sequence). This CDR3 has 12 residues. Worth noting for this clonotype: The antigen is not known.

As for time point: blood at routine non-recurrence follow-up after resection. This TCR was recovered from a female donor with early-stage non-small cell lung cancer. The gene calls are TRBV20-1 and TRBJ2-3; D gene ambiguous. Sequences were derived from PBMCs, sampled at follow-up. Written as DNA, the CDR3 is TGCAGTGCTAGAGGGGTTCCAGATACGCAGTATTTT. This sequence encodes CSARGVPDTQYF.